Shown below are 29 T cell receptor beta chains from a single sample sequenced in a study of CD8+ T cells in alopecia areata. Sample treatment: oral pan-JAK inhibitor, 5-10 mg twice daily. The authors extracted RNA and reverse transcribed it into cDNA as the sequencing template. TCRdb's table, derived via immunoSEQ multiplex PCR, lists solely in-frame clones and lacks some. The sample holds more than 90,000 clones; 60% are singletons and the top ten take less than 20%. The specimen was CD8+ T cells sorted from blood, collected at week 56, from a patient treated with tofacitinib. Receptors originate from a human donor with alopecia areata.

This clone was found many times. The chain couples TRBV27 to TRBJ1-1; 9 positions agree with TRBD1. The CDR3 spans 17 residues. The V and J ends lost 5 bases and 1 base, in that order; junction bases with no gene match: 11. Looked up from germline, CDR1 is MNHEY and CDR2 is SMNVEV (reference sequence). CDR3: CASSQIGQGHQNTEAFF. DNA for the CDR3: TGTGCCAGCAGTCAAATCGGACAGGGGCACCAGAACACTGAAGCTTTCTTT.

The rearrangement links TRBV2 to TRBJ1-4; D remains unclear. CDR3 length: 13 amino acids. Germline lookup yields CDR1 SNHLY and CDR2 FYNNEI. The ends were cut back, 2 bases at V and 6 bases at J, with 7 bases in the middle. The CDR3 reads CASSEWTHEKLFF. CDR3 in DNA: TGTGCCAGCAGTGAATGGACCCATGAAAAACTGTTTTTT.

The genes are TRBV7-9 and TRBJ2-3; D is ambiguous. The germline CDR1 and CDR2 sequences are SEHNR and FQNEAQ (reference sequence). The CDR3 is made up of 12 amino acids. V was clipped by 5 bases and J by 5 bases, with 8 bases between them. Written as DNA, the CDR3 is TGTGCCAGCAGCCCCCTTGGAGATACGCAGTATTTT. The encoded protein is CASSPLGDTQYF.

J is TRBJ2-2 and V is TRBV19, with 10 bases fitting TRBD1. The CDR3 spans 18 residues. With V trimmed by 7 bases and J by 0 bases, 11 bases remained unmatched. Germline-derived CDR1 and CDR2 are LNHDA and SQIVND (reference sequence). The DNA of the CDR3 is TGTGCCAGTAAGATGGGGACAGGGGTCTACGCGAACACCGGGGAGCTGTTTTTT. It yields the protein CASKMGTGVYANTGELFF.

This clone was found once. The chain carries TRBV28 and TRBJ2-7; 9 bases fit TRBD1. The CDR3 covers 15 residues. The germline V gene encodes CDR1 MDHEN and CDR2 SYDVKM. Trimming at V came to 4 bases and at J to 2 bases, leaving 6 bases not matched to a gene. CDR3 sequence (DNA): TGTGCCAGCAGTTCTCGGACAGGGGTAACCTACGAGCAGTACTTC. Protein sequence: CASSSRTGVTYEQYF.

This clone has more than one count but fewer than ten. V is TRBV7-9 and J is TRBJ1-2, with 8 bases aligning to TRBD1. CDR1 is SEHNR and CDR2 is FQNEAQ in the germline V gene (reference sequence). The trim removed 5 bases at V and 8 bases at J, leaving 7 bases unmatched. The CDR3 has 13 residues. The CDR3 reads CASSGPGTGGYTF. The CDR3 DNA reads as TGTGCCAGCAGCGGCCCCGGGACAGGAGGCTACACCTTC.

Here the CDR3 DNA reads TGCGCCAGCAGCCAAGAGAGCGGGGGAGTTCTTTTAAGCACAGATACGCAGTATTTT. Encoded protein: CASSQESGGVLLSTDTQYF. V gene TRBV4-1 combines with J gene TRBJ2-3, with 8 positions matching TRBD2. CDR1 is MGHRA and CDR2 is YSYEKL in the germline V gene. CDR3 length equals 19 residues. V was clipped by 0 bases and J by 0 bases; unmatched bases: 11.

This clone was found a few times. The chain carries TRBV9 and TRBJ1-4; D perhaps matches TRBD1 (6 bases). The CDR3 sequence is 13 residues long. Germline CDR1 is SGDLS and CDR2 is YYNGEE. Trimming took off 0 bases at V and 10 bases at J, with 10 bases between the two ends. The CDR3 region has the DNA TGTGCCAGCAGCGTAGACGGGGGCGGAAAACTGTTTTTT. Translating gives CASSVDGGGKLFF.

V and J are TRBV6-1 and TRBJ2-7, with 9 positions matching TRBD1. Unmatched junction bases numbered 2, after V lost 1 base and J lost 1 base. CDR1 is MNHNS and CDR2 is SASEGT in the germline V gene. The CDR3 contains 15 residues. This chain's CDR3 is CASSEVGQGSYEQYF. For the CDR3, the DNA is TGTGCCAGCAGTGAAGTGGGACAGGGTTCCTACGAGCAGTACTTC.

This clone was observed a handful of times. This sequence joins TRBV19 and TRBJ2-7; no clear D. Per the germline V gene, CDR1 is LNHDA and CDR2 is SQIVND (reference sequence). The CDR3 sequence is 15 residues long. V was shortened by 6 bases and J by 2 bases, with 17 bases between the two germline ends. CDR3 residues: CASRTKPRGAYEQYF. The DNA for the CDR3 is TGTGCCAGTAGGACAAAGCCCCGCGGTGCCTACGAGCAGTACTTC.

This sequence joins TRBV30 and TRBJ2-3; 11 bases align to TRBD2. The CDR3 contains 16 residues. Germline trimming cut 3 bases from V and 3 bases from J; bases unmatched to any gene: 8. Germline CDR1 is GTSNPN and CDR2 is SVGIG (reference sequence). The CDR3: CAWSSGLADQTDTQYF. DNA for the CDR3: TGTGCCTGGAGCTCGGGACTAGCGGACCAAACAGATACGCAGTATTTT.

This clone showed up just a few times. The chain employs TRBV19 and TRBJ1-2; D gene uncertain. The germline gives CDR1 LNHDA, CDR2 SQIVND (reference sequence). The CDR3 contains 14 residues. V lost 8 bases, J lost 6 bases, and 19 bases lay in between. The CDR3 protein is CASGPPSNMNGYTF. CDR3 DNA sequence: TGTGCCAGTGGTCCCCCCTCAAACATGAATGGCTACACCTTC.

This chain links TRBV2 with TRBJ1-2; D call uncertain. V was clipped by 7 bases and J by 0 bases, with 9 bases between them. CDR3 size: 13 residues. From germline, CDR1 is SNHLY and CDR2 FYNNEI. CDR3 DNA sequence: TGTGCCAGCATGGGCAGAACTAACTATGGCTACACCTTC. This translates into CASMGRTNYGYTF.

Here the CDR3 reads CASSPRGLTGGGTDTQYF. Here the CDR3 DNA reads TGTGCCAGCAGCCCCCGGGGGCTGACAGGGGGGGGCACAGATACGCAGTATTTT. The chain recombines TRBV7-6 with TRBJ2-3, with TRBD1 matching over 9 bases. The CDR3 extends over 18 amino acids. Germline V gene data show CDR1 as SGHVS and CDR2 as FNYEAQ. The J segment lost 1 base and the V segment lost 5 bases, leaving 13 bases of the junction unmatched.

The chain uses TRBV29-1 and TRBJ2-5, with D perhaps TRBD1 (5 bases). Germline V lookup: CDR1 SQVTM, CDR2 ANQGSEA. Trimming removed 7 bases from V and 1 base from J, with 7 bases in between. CDR3 length: 11 amino acids. CDR3 nucleotides: TGCAGCGCAGGGATCCAAGAGACCCAGTACTTC. Its translation: CSAGIQETQYF.

V usage is TRBV4-1 and J usage is TRBJ2-5, with a weak D call TRBD2 (5 bases). From germline, CDR1 is MGHRA and CDR2 YSYEKL. The CDR3 has 15 residues. With 2 bases removed from V and 5 bases from J, the gap between germline ends came to 15 bases. CDR3 nucleotide sequence: TGCGCCAGCAGCCAATTACCAGGCAGAGGGGAGACCCAGTACTTC. Residues: CASSQLPGRGETQYF.

The chain is built from TRBV6-4 and TRBJ2-1; tentatively, D is TRBD1 (6 bases). V was shortened by 6 bases and J by 6 bases, with 15 bases between the two germline ends. The CDR3 runs to 14 residues. Germline V lookup: CDR1 MRHNA, CDR2 SNTAGT. The CDR3 region has the DNA TGTGCCAGCAGCGGAGGACAGTCAGGCAATGAGCAGTTCTTC. Protein sequence: CASSGGQSGNEQFF.

This chain connects TRBV9 to TRBJ2-5; D is possibly TRBD1 (5 bases). Trimming took 3 bases from V and 5 from J, leaving 17 bases between them. The CDR3 spans 15 residues. Germline loops: CDR1 SGDLS, CDR2 YYNGEE. The CDR3 protein is CASSGLDRLWETQYF. Here the CDR3 DNA reads TGTGCCAGCAGCGGACTTGACAGACTGTGGGAGACCCAGTACTTC.

The CDR3 here is CASSGDVDEQYF. The CDR3 bases are TGTGCCAGCAGCGGGGACGTAGACGAGCAGTACTTC. The V call is TRBV25-1, the J call TRBJ2-7; D may match TRBD1 or TRBD2 (5 bases each). Germline V gene lookup returns CDR1 MGHDK and CDR2 SYGVNS. The germline V and J ends were trimmed by 6 bases and 5 bases, with 11 bases remaining between them. The length of the CDR3 is 12 residues.

CDR3 loop: CASSEAGASEAFF. The DNA for the CDR3 is TGTGCCAGCAGTGAAGCGGGGGCGTCGGAAGCTTTCTTT. The chain links TRBV2 to TRBJ1-1; maybe TRBD1 (6 bases). CDR3 length: 13 residues. Germline-derived CDR1 and CDR2 are SNHLY and FYNNEI. V was trimmed by 0 bases and J by 8 bases, leaving 10 bases between them.

This clone was detected only once. The V gene is TRBV5-1, the J gene TRBJ1-2; 7 bases align to TRBD1. V was clipped by 0 bases and J by 2 bases; unmatched bases: 4. The CDR3 is 15 amino acids. The germline gives CDR1 SGHRS, CDR2 YFSETQ. CDR3: CASSLGLDRNYGYTF. Here the CDR3 DNA reads TGCGCCAGCAGCTTGGGCTTGGACAGGAACTATGGCTACACCTTC.

This clone has more than one count but fewer than ten. The chain couples TRBV29-1 to TRBJ2-7; 9 bases line up with TRBD1. Looked up from germline, CDR1 is SQVTM and CDR2 is ANQGSEA. The CDR3 runs 14 residues. The junction had 11 bases not matched to a gene; V was cut back by 7 bases and J by 4 bases. In nucleotides, the CDR3 is TGCAGCGCAGGAACAGGGGGCCCGGGGTACGAGCAGTACTTC. It is translated as CSAGTGGPGYEQYF.

The chain employs TRBV11-2 and TRBJ2-3, with D perhaps matching TRBD1 (6 bases). Trimming removed 4 bases at V and 6 bases at J, with 20 bases between. CDR1 is SGHAT, CDR2 FQNNGV, per germline. CDR3 length: 16 residues. The CDR3 spells CASSYFRGSREDTQYF. Written as DNA, the CDR3 is TGTGCCAGCAGCTATTTCAGGGGCTCACGTGAGGATACGCAGTATTTT.

The gene calls are TRBV27 and TRBJ1-1; possible D gene TRBD1, 5 bases. Germline V gives CDR1 MNHEY, CDR2 SMNVEV (reference sequence). Trimming removed 8 bases from V and 0 bases from J, with 13 bases in between. There are 14 residues in the CDR3. Here the CDR3 reads CASGRDGVNTEAFF. The CDR3 region has the DNA TGTGCCAGCGGCCGGGACGGAGTGAACACTGAAGCTTTCTTT.

This clone has a handful of counts. The V and J genes are TRBV9 and TRBJ2-6, with D perhaps TRBD2 (6 bases). V was clipped by 4 bases and J by 0 bases, with 11 bases between them. The germline V gene encodes CDR1 SGDLS and CDR2 YYNGEE. The CDR3 is made up of 16 amino acids. CDR3 sequence (DNA): TGTGCCAGCAGCCCCCGGGACTTCTCTGGGGCCAACGTCCTGACTTTC. It encodes CASSPRDFSGANVLTF.

The rearrangement joins TRBV27 to TRBJ2-1, with D possibly TRBD1 on 6 matching bases. The germline CDR1 and CDR2 sequences are MNHEY and SMNVEV (reference sequence). The CDR3 is 16 residues long. V gave up 5 bases and J gave up 3 bases, with 17 bases separating them. CDR3 in DNA: TGTGCCAGCAGTCCCCCGACAGGATGGGGCTACAATGAGCAGTTCTTC. It is translated as CASSPPTGWGYNEQFF.

The CDR3 sequence is CASSGSRDSEFF. The CDR3, as DNA: TGTGCCAGCAGTGGCAGCCGGGACAGTGAGTTCTTC. V and J are TRBV2 and TRBJ2-1; TRBD1 agrees at 7 bases. J lost 14 bases, V lost 4 bases, and 8 bases had no gene match. This CDR3 spans 12 amino acids. Germline-derived CDR1 and CDR2 are SNHLY and FYNNEI.

This clone was picked up a small number of times. In nucleotides, the CDR3 is TGCAGCGCTCAGGGGATTTCCACTGAAGCTTTCTTT. This codes for CSAQGISTEAFF. This chain joins TRBV29-1 and TRBJ1-1; TRBD1 might be the D (6 bases). Germline-derived CDR1 and CDR2 are SQVTM and ANQGSEA. V was pared by 7 bases and J by 4 bases, with 13 bases between. CDR3 size: 12 residues.

This clone appeared a few times. V and J are TRBV25-1 and TRBJ2-2; D is unresolved. The germline gives CDR1 MGHDK, CDR2 SYGVNS. Trimming took off 3 bases at V and 7 bases at J, with 9 bases between the two ends. The CDR3 runs 13 residues. The CDR3 DNA follows: TGTGCCAGCAGTGATTTCCTCAGCGGGGAGCTGTTTTTT. Its translation: CASSDFLSGELFF. Together with reference TRBV25-1 and TRBJ2-2, the CDR3 gives the full variable domain: EADIYQTPRYLVIGTGKKITLECSQTMGHDKMYWYQQDPGMELHLIHYSYGVNSTEKGDLSSESTVSRIRTEHFPLTLESARPSHTSQYLCASSDFLSGELFFGEGSRLTVL.